Listed here is a single TCR beta chain. Additional DNA sequences in this sample encode the identical CDR3. The data were taken from a study of shared clonotypes between healthy human individuals. TCRdb keeps only in-frame clones here, not all; method: immunoSEQ multiplex PCR. The sample holds some 2,100,000 clones, approximately 96% seen once. The CDR3 length is 13 residues. V dropped 5 bases and J dropped 6; count of bases not matched to a gene: 4. Germline CDR1 MNHEY, CDR2 SVGAGI. The chain uses TRBV6-5 and TRBJ2-3; 8 bases map to TRBD2. Sequencing was performed on naive CD4+ T cells sorted from blood. Subset of the sample: CD45RA+ positively selected. The receptor was isolated from a man aged 18 to 29 in good health. The CDR3 sequence: CASSRGGADTQYF. Here the CDR3 DNA reads TGTGCCAGCAGTCGGGGGGGGGCGGATACGCAGTATTTT.